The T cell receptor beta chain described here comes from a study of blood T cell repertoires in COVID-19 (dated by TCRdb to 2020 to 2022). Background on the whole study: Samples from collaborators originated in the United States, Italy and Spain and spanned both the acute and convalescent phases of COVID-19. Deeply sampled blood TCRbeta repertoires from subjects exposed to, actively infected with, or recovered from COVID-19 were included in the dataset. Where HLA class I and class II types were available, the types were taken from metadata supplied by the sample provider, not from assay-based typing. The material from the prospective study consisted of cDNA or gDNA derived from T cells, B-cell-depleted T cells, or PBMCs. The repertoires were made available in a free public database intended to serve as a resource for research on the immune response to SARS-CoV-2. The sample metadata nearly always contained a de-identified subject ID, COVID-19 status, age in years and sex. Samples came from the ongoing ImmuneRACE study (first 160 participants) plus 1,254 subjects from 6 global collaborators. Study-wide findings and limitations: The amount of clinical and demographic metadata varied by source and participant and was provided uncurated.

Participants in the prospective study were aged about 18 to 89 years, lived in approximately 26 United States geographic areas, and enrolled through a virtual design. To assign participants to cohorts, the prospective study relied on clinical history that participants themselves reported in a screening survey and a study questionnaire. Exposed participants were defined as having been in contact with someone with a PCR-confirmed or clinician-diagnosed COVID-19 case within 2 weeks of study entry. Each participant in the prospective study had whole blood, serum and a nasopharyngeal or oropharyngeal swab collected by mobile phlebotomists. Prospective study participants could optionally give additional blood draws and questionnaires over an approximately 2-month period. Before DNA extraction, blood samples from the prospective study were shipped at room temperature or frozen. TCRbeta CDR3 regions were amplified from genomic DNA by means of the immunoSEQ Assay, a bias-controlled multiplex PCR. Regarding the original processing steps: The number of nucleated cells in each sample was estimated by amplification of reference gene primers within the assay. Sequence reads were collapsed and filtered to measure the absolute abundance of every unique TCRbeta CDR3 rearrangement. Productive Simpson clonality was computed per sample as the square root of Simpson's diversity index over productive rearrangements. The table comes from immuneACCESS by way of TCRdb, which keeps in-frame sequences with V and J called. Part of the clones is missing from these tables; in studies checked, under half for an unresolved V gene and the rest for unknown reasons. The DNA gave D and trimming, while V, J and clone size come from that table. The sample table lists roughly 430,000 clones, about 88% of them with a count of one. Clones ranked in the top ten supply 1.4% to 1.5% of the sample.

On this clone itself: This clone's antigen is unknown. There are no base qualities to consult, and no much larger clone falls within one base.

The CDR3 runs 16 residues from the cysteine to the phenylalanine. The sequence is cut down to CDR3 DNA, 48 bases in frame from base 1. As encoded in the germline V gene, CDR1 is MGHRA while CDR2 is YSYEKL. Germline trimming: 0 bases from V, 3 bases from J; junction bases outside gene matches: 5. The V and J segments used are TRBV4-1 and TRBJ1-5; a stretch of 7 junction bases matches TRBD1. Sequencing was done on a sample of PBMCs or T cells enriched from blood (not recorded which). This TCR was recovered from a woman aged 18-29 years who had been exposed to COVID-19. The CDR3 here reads CASSQDSGTVNQPQHF. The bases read TGCGCCAGCAGCCAAGATTCAGGGACAGTCAATCAGCCCCAGCATTTT.